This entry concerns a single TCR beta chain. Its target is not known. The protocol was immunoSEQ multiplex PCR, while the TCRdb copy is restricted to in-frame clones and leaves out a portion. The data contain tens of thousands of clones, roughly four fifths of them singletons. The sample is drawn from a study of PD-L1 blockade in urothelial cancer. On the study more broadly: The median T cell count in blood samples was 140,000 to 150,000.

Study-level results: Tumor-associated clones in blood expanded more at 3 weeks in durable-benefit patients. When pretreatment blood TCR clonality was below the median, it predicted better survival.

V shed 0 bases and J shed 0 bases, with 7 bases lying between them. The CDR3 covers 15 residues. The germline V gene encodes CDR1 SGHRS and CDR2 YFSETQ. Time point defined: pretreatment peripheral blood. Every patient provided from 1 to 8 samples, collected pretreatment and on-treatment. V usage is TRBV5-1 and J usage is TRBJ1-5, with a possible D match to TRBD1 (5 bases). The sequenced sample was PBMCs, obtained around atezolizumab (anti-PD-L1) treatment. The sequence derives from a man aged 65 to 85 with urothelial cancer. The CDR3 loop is CASSLGQHSNQPQHF. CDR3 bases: TGCGCCAGCAGCTTGGGACAGCATAGCAATCAGCCCCAGCATTTT. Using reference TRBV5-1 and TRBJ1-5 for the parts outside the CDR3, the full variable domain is KAGVTQTPRYLIKTRGQQVTLSCSPISGHRSVSWYQQTPGQGLQFLFEYFSETQRNKGNFPGRFSGRQFSNSRSEMNVSTLELGDSALYLCASSLGQHSNQPQHFGDGTRLSIL.